The rows below give T cell receptor beta chains drawn from one sample of a study of T cells in Graves' hyperthyroidism and ophthalmopathy. TCRdb re-analysed the multiplex PCR reads in MiXCR, keeping a single row per CDR3 protein. Of fewer than 850,000 distinct CDR3 sequences detected, 15% to 20% appear once; the ten largest clones hold around 15%. Source material: blood. These receptors all stem from a man aged 50 to 59 with Graves' hyperthyroidism. CDR3s include the opening cysteine and the closing phenylalanine or tryptophan. D genes are given only for firm matches. Where a row states a size, it is once, few, many or the class of an expanded clone; other rows omit it.

NA,NA,TRBV11-2,TRBJ1-2,TGTGCCAGCAGCTTAGATCAAGTCACCTATGGCTACACCTTC,CASSLDQVTYGYTF
TRBD2,NA,TRBV12-3/TRBV12-4,TRBJ2-7,TGTGCCAGCCGGGGGGTAGCGGGAGGCTACGAGCAGTACTTC,CASRGVAGGYEQYF
NA,many,TRBV6-2/TRBV6-3,TRBJ2-3,TGTGCCAGCAGTTACCGGGACCAACGCACAGATACGCAGTATTTT,CASSYRDQRTDTQYF
TRBD2,many,TRBV13,TRBJ2-7,TGTGCCAGCAGCCAGGGACTAGCGGGAGTCTACGAGCAGTACTTC,CASSQGLAGVYEQYF
NA,few,TRBV6-1,TRBJ1-1,TGTGCCAGCACCCCTCCGGGAGTACTGTCTGAAGCTTTCTTT,CASTPPGVLSEAFF
NA,few,TRBV7-2,TRBJ2-5,TGTGCCAGCAGCTTCCGGACGCCTCAAGAGACCCAGTACTTC,CASSFRTPQETQYF
TRBD1,NA,TRBV7-2,TRBJ1-3,TGTGCCAGCAGCTTATTCGGGACAGCACGCACCATATATTTT,CASSLFGTARTIYF
TRBD1,few,TRBV28,TRBJ2-4,TGTGCCAGCAGTTTCGGGAGCAGGGGGCTGGTGGACATTCAGTACTTC,CASSFGSRGLVDIQYF
TRBD1,many,TRBV9,TRBJ2-2,TGTGCCAGCAGTGGGGACAGGGACACCGGGGAGCTGTTTTTT,CASSGDRDTGELFF
NA,many,TRBV2,TRBJ2-2,TGTGCCAGCAGTGATACGTCCGCCGGGGAGCTGTTTTTT,CASSDTSAGELFF
TRBD2,few,TRBV10-1,TRBJ2-1,TGCGCCAGCAGTGAGGGTGCGGGAGCCCTCAATGAGCAGTTCTTC,CASSEGAGALNEQFF
TRBD2,few,TRBV27,TRBJ2-7,TGTGCCAGCACCACTAGGAGCAGCGGGACTTTATACGAGCAGTACTTC,CASTTRSSGTLYEQYF
NA,many,TRBV28,TRBJ2-7,TGTGCCAGCAGTTTGGCCGGGTTTAGCTACGAGCAGTACTTC,CASSLAGFSYEQYF
NA,many,TRBV3-1,TRBJ2-5,TGTGCCAGCAGCCAAGTAGTGACCCAGTACTTC,CASSQVVTQYF
TRBD2,NA,TRBV7-9,TRBJ2-1,TGTGCCAGCAGGCCGGGGGGGGCCACCTACAATGAGCAGTTCTTC,CASRPGGATYNEQFF
NA,NA,TRBV30,TRBJ1-5,TGTGCCTGGAGTCGGGGGGCGAATAATCAGCCCCAGCATTTT,CAWSRGANNQPQHF
TRBD2,few,TRBV29-1,TRBJ2-1,TGCAGCAGTTGCTGGAGTCTAGCGGGAGGCCCCAGCTCCTACAATGAGCAGTTCTTC,CSSCWSLAGGPSSYNEQFF
TRBD2,NA,TRBV7-9,TRBJ2-7,TGTGCCAGCAGCCGAACTGGACTAGCTTCCGAGCAGTACTTC,CASSRTGLASEQYF
NA,few,TRBV3-1,TRBJ2-1,TGTGCCAGCAGCCAACCGAATGTCAATGAGCAGTTCTTC,CASSQPNVNEQFF
NA,few,TRBV20-1,TRBJ2-1,TGCAGTGCTAGACGCCTTAGCTCCTACAATGAGCAGTTCTTC,CSARRLSSYNEQFF
NA,few,TRBV5-5,TRBJ2-7,TGTGCCAGCAGCTTGAATCGGGAGAGATCCTACGAGCAGTACTTC,CASSLNRERSYEQYF
NA,NA,TRBV20-1,TRBJ1-5,TGCAGTGCTAGAAACAGGGTTTCGGGCAATCAGCCCCAGCATTTT,CSARNRVSGNQPQHF
NA,many,TRBV7-3,TRBJ2-1,TGTGCCAGCAGTCCTAACGGGCGACCAGGGGCCTACAATGAGCAGTTCTTC,CASSPNGRPGAYNEQFF
TRBD1,NA,TRBV28,TRBJ2-7,TGTGCCAGCAGGACGGGGACAGGGGGAGGGTACGAGCAGTACTTC,CASRTGTGGGYEQYF
NA,few,TRBV28,TRBJ2-1,TGTGCCAGCAGGAACAACAGGGCCTACTACAATGAGCAGTTCTTC,CASRNNRAYYNEQFF
TRBD1,many,TRBV5-1,TRBJ2-7,TGCGCCAGCAGCACAACGACAGGGCTTGTTGCCGAGCAGTACTTC,CASSTTTGLVAEQYF
NA,few,TRBV5-1,TRBJ2-1,TGCGCCAGCAGCTTGCCGACCGGGAGCTCCTACAATGAGCAGTTCTTC,CASSLPTGSSYNEQFF
NA,few,TRBV9,TRBJ2-1,TGTGCCAGCAGCGCCCGGAGGGACCCAAAGGACCAGTTCTTC,CASSARRDPKDQFF
TRBD1,NA,TRBV5-8,TRBJ1-1,TGTGCCAGCAGTCAAAGGGGGCGTGGCACTGAAGCTTTCTTT,CASSQRGRGTEAFF
TRBD2,NA,TRBV3-1,TRBJ2-2,TGTGCCAGCAGCCAGCCCTCCGGGACTAGCGGGACAAACACCGGGGAGCTGTTTTTT,CASSQPSGTSGTNTGELFF
TRBD1,once,TRBV28,TRBJ2-1,TGTGCCAGCATTCCAACCGGGACAGGGTTCGGGAATGAGCAGTTCTTC,CASIPTGTGFGNEQFF
TRBD2,NA,TRBV28,TRBJ2-3,TGTGCCAGCAGTATGGGACTAGCGGGCACAGATACGCAGTATTTT,CASSMGLAGTDTQYF
NA,many,TRBV27,TRBJ2-5,TGTGCCAGCAGAAACCTTGAGACCCAGTACTTC,CASRNLETQYF
TRBD2,many,TRBV28,TRBJ2-2,TGTGCCAGCACAACTAGCGGGACTCCGAACACCGGGGAGCTGTTTTTT,CASTTSGTPNTGELFF
NA,many,TRBV12-3/TRBV12-4,TRBJ1-3,TGTGCCAGCAGTCGGCGCAGGGAGGTCTCTGGAAACACCATATATTTT,CASSRRREVSGNTIYF
NA,few,TRBV7-9,TRBJ2-3,TGTGCCAGCAGCTATGACCTGAGCACAGATACGCAGTATTTT,CASSYDLSTDTQYF
NA,few,TRBV7-9,TRBJ1-1,TGTGCCAGCAGCTTACCGGGTGTCGCAACCGAAGCTTTCTTT,CASSLPGVATEAFF
NA,many,TRBV11-2,TRBJ1-2,TGTGCCAGCAGCTTAGGGCCAGGACGGAGGAGTAACTATGGCTACACCTTC,CASSLGPGRRSNYGYTF
NA,many,TRBV27,TRBJ2-6,TGTGCCAGCATGTCTGGGGCCAACGTCCTGACTTTC,CASMSGANVLTF
NA,many,TRBV18,TRBJ1-4,TGTGCCAGCACTGGAAGGGGGTATGAAAAACTGTTTTTT,CASTGRGYEKLFF